This is a list of T cell receptor beta chains from one sample in a study of T cells after yellow fever vaccination. TCRdb fed the 5' RACE reads into MiXCR, producing one record per CDR3 protein. Among fewer than 150,000 distinct CDR3 sequences listed, about 7.2% were seen once. The material was CD4+ T cells sorted from PBMCs, obtained roughly 45 days after the first yellow fever vaccination. Every receptor here comes from a young man who received the YFV17D yellow fever vaccine. The CDR3 runs from the conserved cysteine through the conserved F or W. The D gene is left open where the match is weak. For some rows the clone size is stated as once, few or many, or as a class when expanded; others skip it.

CDR3nt: TGTGCCAGCAGTTCGTCGGGGAAGGCCCAGCATTTT
CDR3aa: CASSSSGKAQHF
j_gene: TRBJ1-5
v_gene: TRBV12-3/TRBV12-4
abundance: many
d_gene: -

CDR3nt: TGTGCCATCAGTGATGTTGGGACAGATGTCTATGGCTACACCTTC
CDR3aa: CAISDVGTDVYGYTF
j_gene: TRBJ1-2
v_gene: TRBV10-3
abundance: many
d_gene: TRBD1

CDR3nt: TGTGCCAGCAGTTTGGGGGGTGAGGGAATGGAAGGCTACACCTTC
CDR3aa: CASSLGGEGMEGYTF
j_gene: TRBJ1-2
v_gene: TRBV27
abundance: -
d_gene: -

CDR3nt: TGCAGTGCCGCAACTAGCGCGGGCATTCAGTACTTC
CDR3aa: CSAATSAGIQYF
j_gene: TRBJ2-4
v_gene: TRBV20-1
abundance: many
d_gene: TRBD2

CDR3nt: TGTGCCAGCAGCCCCCCTCCGAGGGCGGTTTCCTACAATGAGCAGTTCTTC
CDR3aa: CASSPPPRAVSYNEQFF
j_gene: TRBJ2-1
v_gene: TRBV7-9
abundance: many
d_gene: -

CDR3nt: TGTGCCAGCAGCCAAAACAGGGTGACCGGGGAGCTGTTTTTT
CDR3aa: CASSQNRVTGELFF
j_gene: TRBJ2-2
v_gene: TRBV5-6
abundance: many
d_gene: -

CDR3nt: TGTGCCAGCAGCCCCCGGGACAGGGAAAAGGGACGGGGTACTGAAGCTTTCTTT
CDR3aa: CASSPRDREKGRGTEAFF
j_gene: TRBJ1-1
v_gene: TRBV11-2
abundance: many
d_gene: TRBD1

CDR3nt: TGTGCCACCCCAGGACAGGGAGCGAACACCGGGGAGCTGTTTTTT
CDR3aa: CATPGQGANTGELFF
j_gene: TRBJ2-2
v_gene: TRBV28
abundance: many
d_gene: TRBD1

CDR3nt: TGCAGCGTTGAGGCGGATAATGAAAAACTGTTTTTT
CDR3aa: CSVEADNEKLFF
j_gene: TRBJ1-4
v_gene: TRBV29-1
abundance: many
d_gene: -

CDR3nt: TGTGCCAGCACCGCAGGCTTTTTAGTCTACAATGAGCAGTTCTTC
CDR3aa: CASTAGFLVYNEQFF
j_gene: TRBJ2-1
v_gene: TRBV4-2
abundance: many
d_gene: -

CDR3nt: TGTGCCATCAGTGTTTCGGGACAGGGAGTGGGCTACACCTTC
CDR3aa: CAISVSGQGVGYTF
j_gene: TRBJ1-2
v_gene: TRBV10-3
abundance: many
d_gene: TRBD1

CDR3nt: TGCAGCGTCATAGCCGAAGGGAATCCAAAACTGTTTTTT
CDR3aa: CSVIAEGNPKLFF
j_gene: TRBJ1-4
v_gene: TRBV29-1
abundance: many
d_gene: -

CDR3nt: TGCAGTGCTAGTCCCCTAGCGATGGACCAAGAGACCCAGTACTTC
CDR3aa: CSASPLAMDQETQYF
j_gene: TRBJ2-5
v_gene: TRBV20-1
abundance: -
d_gene: -

CDR3nt: TGTGCCAGCAGCTCTCCGGGACTAGCGGGGCTCCGCACAGATACGCAGTATTTT
CDR3aa: CASSSPGLAGLRTDTQYF
j_gene: TRBJ2-3
v_gene: TRBV11-2
abundance: many
d_gene: TRBD2

CDR3nt: TGTGCCATCAGTGTCATGAGGGAAGCAGATACGCAGTATTTT
CDR3aa: CAISVMREADTQYF
j_gene: TRBJ2-3
v_gene: TRBV10-3
abundance: -
d_gene: -

CDR3nt: TGTGCCAGCAGCTTACTGGGACAGGGGTTCTACGAGCAGTACTTC
CDR3aa: CASSLLGQGFYEQYF
j_gene: TRBJ2-7
v_gene: TRBV7-2
abundance: many
d_gene: TRBD1

CDR3nt: TGTGCCAGCAGTTTAATGAAGTACAATGAGCAGTTCTTC
CDR3aa: CASSLMKYNEQFF
j_gene: TRBJ2-1
v_gene: TRBV12-3/TRBV12-4
abundance: many
d_gene: -

CDR3nt: TGCAGTGCTTACCGCCGGCCTGAAGCTTTCTTT
CDR3aa: CSAYRRPEAFF
j_gene: TRBJ1-1
v_gene: TRBV20-1
abundance: many
d_gene: -

CDR3nt: TGCGCCAGCAGCTACCAGGGGTTCTCAGATACGCAGTATTTT
CDR3aa: CASSYQGFSDTQYF
j_gene: TRBJ2-3
v_gene: TRBV5-1
abundance: many
d_gene: -

CDR3nt: TGTGCCAGCAGCTTAGGGCTAATGGCGGGCTACAATGAGCAGTTCTTC
CDR3aa: CASSLGLMAGYNEQFF
j_gene: TRBJ2-1
v_gene: TRBV7-8
abundance: many
d_gene: -

CDR3nt: TGCAGTGCCCCCGGTGTAGGGGGACAGCCCCAGCATTTT
CDR3aa: CSAPGVGGQPQHF
j_gene: TRBJ1-5
v_gene: TRBV20-1
abundance: -
d_gene: -

CDR3nt: TGTGCCAGCAGCGCGGGGAATTCCTACAATGAGCAGTTCTTC
CDR3aa: CASSAGNSYNEQFF
j_gene: TRBJ2-1
v_gene: TRBV7-9
abundance: many
d_gene: -

CDR3nt: TGTGCCAGCAGTCTGGCGGGACAGGGGCAGCCCCAGCATTTT
CDR3aa: CASSLAGQGQPQHF
j_gene: TRBJ1-5
v_gene: TRBV7-2
abundance: many
d_gene: TRBD1

CDR3nt: TGTGCCAGCTCTAGCGGAGAGGGAAAACAGCCCCAGCATTTT
CDR3aa: CASSSGEGKQPQHF
j_gene: TRBJ1-5
v_gene: TRBV18
abundance: many
d_gene: -

CDR3nt: TGCGCCAGCAGCCCGGGCCAACGGGAGGGTGCAGATACGCAGTATTTT
CDR3aa: CASSPGQREGADTQYF
j_gene: TRBJ2-3
v_gene: TRBV5-1
abundance: many
d_gene: TRBD2

CDR3nt: TGTGCCACCAGGGAGGGACACGCAAACCCCACCGGGGAGCTGTTTTTT
CDR3aa: CATREGHANPTGELFF
j_gene: TRBJ2-2
v_gene: TRBV24-1
abundance: many
d_gene: -

CDR3nt: TGTGCCAGCAGTTTAACTACAGGGATCGCTGAAGCTTTCTTT
CDR3aa: CASSLTTGIAEAFF
j_gene: TRBJ1-1
v_gene: TRBV27
abundance: -
d_gene: -

CDR3nt: TGTGCCAGCAGCCAGGCGGTTCGGGGGCAAGAGACCCAGTACTTC
CDR3aa: CASSQAVRGQETQYF
j_gene: TRBJ2-5
v_gene: TRBV7-2
abundance: few
d_gene: -

CDR3nt: TGCGCCAGCAGCTCTACAGGGAACGCGGGCACCGGGGAGCTGTTTTTT
CDR3aa: CASSSTGNAGTGELFF
j_gene: TRBJ2-2
v_gene: TRBV5-1
abundance: many
d_gene: -

CDR3nt: TGCAGCGTTGGGGGGCAGCACTATGGCTACACCTTC
CDR3aa: CSVGGQHYGYTF
j_gene: TRBJ1-2
v_gene: TRBV29-1
abundance: -
d_gene: -

CDR3nt: TGTGCCAGCAGCACCAGACAGAGCTATGGCTACACCTTC
CDR3aa: CASSTRQSYGYTF
j_gene: TRBJ1-2
v_gene: TRBV5-5
abundance: many
d_gene: -

CDR3nt: TGTGCCATCAGTGCGGCACGGACTAGCGGGGGGTCTCAAGAGACCCAGTACTTC
CDR3aa: CAISAARTSGGSQETQYF
j_gene: TRBJ2-5
v_gene: TRBV10-3
abundance: many
d_gene: TRBD2

CDR3nt: TGTGCCAGCAGACTAGCGGGGGGGTGGAACAATGAGCAGTTCTTC
CDR3aa: CASRLAGGWNNEQFF
j_gene: TRBJ2-1
v_gene: TRBV12-3/TRBV12-4
abundance: many
d_gene: TRBD2

CDR3nt: TGCAGTGCTAGAGATATAGAGGGGGCTGGCATTCAGTACTTC
CDR3aa: CSARDIEGAGIQYF
j_gene: TRBJ2-4
v_gene: TRBV20-1
abundance: many
d_gene: TRBD1

CDR3nt: TGTGCCATCGCTCAGGATCCCCAAGAGACCCAGTACTTC
CDR3aa: CAIAQDPQETQYF
j_gene: TRBJ2-5
v_gene: TRBV10-3
abundance: -
d_gene: -

CDR3nt: TGTGCCAGCAGCCCCCCCGGGACAGCGAATCAGCCCCAGCATTTT
CDR3aa: CASSPPGTANQPQHF
j_gene: TRBJ1-5
v_gene: TRBV7-9
abundance: few
d_gene: TRBD1

CDR3nt: TGTGCCAGCAGCTTTAAGAAGACAGGGCGCCCTATTTATAGCAATCAGCCCCAGCATTTT
CDR3aa: CASSFKKTGRPIYSNQPQHF
j_gene: TRBJ1-5
v_gene: TRBV7-6
abundance: few
d_gene: TRBD1

CDR3nt: TGCGCCAGCAGCTTGGAGGTCGTGCCTGGGGCCAACGTCCTGACTTTC
CDR3aa: CASSLEVVPGANVLTF
j_gene: TRBJ2-6
v_gene: TRBV5-1
abundance: medium-sized
d_gene: -

CDR3nt: TGTGCCAGCAGCACCGTACAGGGGGCAGAGGAGCAGTACTTC
CDR3aa: CASSTVQGAEEQYF
j_gene: TRBJ2-7
v_gene: TRBV7-9
abundance: many
d_gene: TRBD1

CDR3nt: TGTGCCAGCAGCCCTCACCAGGGGGTGGAGACCCAGTACTTC
CDR3aa: CASSPHQGVETQYF
j_gene: TRBJ2-5
v_gene: TRBV7-2
abundance: -
d_gene: TRBD1

CDR3nt: TGTGCCAGCAGCGCCCTGGACCGAACTTCACCCCTCCACTTT
CDR3aa: CASSALDRTSPLHF
j_gene: TRBJ1-6
v_gene: TRBV11-2
abundance: many
d_gene: -

CDR3nt: TGTGCCAGCAGCCCGGAGGTTTCCACAGATACGCAGTATTTT
CDR3aa: CASSPEVSTDTQYF
j_gene: TRBJ2-3
v_gene: TRBV7-2
abundance: -
d_gene: -

CDR3nt: TGTGCCAGCAGCCGCGTAAGGAGTACCTATGAGCAGTTCTTC
CDR3aa: CASSRVRSTYEQFF
j_gene: TRBJ2-1
v_gene: TRBV11-2
abundance: many
d_gene: -

CDR3nt: TGCAGCCTGTGGGTGTCGATACTCAATGAGCAGTTCTTC
CDR3aa: CSLWVSILNEQFF
j_gene: TRBJ2-1
v_gene: TRBV20-1
abundance: many
d_gene: -

CDR3nt: TGCAGCGTTGCCCAAGTCGCGGCTTCCGAGCAGTACTTC
CDR3aa: CSVAQVAASEQYF
j_gene: TRBJ2-7
v_gene: TRBV29-1
abundance: many
d_gene: -

CDR3nt: TGTGCCAGCCGCCGAGGGTCCCAAGAGACCCAGTACTTC
CDR3aa: CASRRGSQETQYF
j_gene: TRBJ2-5
v_gene: TRBV6-1
abundance: many
d_gene: -

CDR3nt: TGTGCCAGCAGTTTCGCCGGGACAGGGTACAATGAGCAGTTCTTC
CDR3aa: CASSFAGTGYNEQFF
j_gene: TRBJ2-1
v_gene: TRBV5-5
abundance: many
d_gene: TRBD1

CDR3nt: TGTGCCAGCAGCTTAAATTTATGGCGGGGGGCCTCCTACAATGAGCAGTTCTTC
CDR3aa: CASSLNLWRGASYNEQFF
j_gene: TRBJ2-1
v_gene: TRBV11-2
abundance: many
d_gene: TRBD2

CDR3nt: TGTGCTAGTGGTTTGGCCGGGGAGCTGTTTTTT
CDR3aa: CASGLAGELFF
j_gene: TRBJ2-2
v_gene: TRBV12-5
abundance: many
d_gene: -

CDR3nt: TGTGCCATCAGTGAGGGGGGCGTGGGTCAGCCCCAGCATTTT
CDR3aa: CAISEGGVGQPQHF
j_gene: TRBJ1-5
v_gene: TRBV10-3
abundance: many
d_gene: -

CDR3nt: TGCAGTGCACCGACAGGGTCAGATACGCAGTATTTT
CDR3aa: CSAPTGSDTQYF
j_gene: TRBJ2-3
v_gene: TRBV20-1
abundance: many
d_gene: TRBD1

CDR3nt: TGCGCCAGCAGCTTGGAGATATTAGGGGGTGGCTCTGAAGCTTTCTTT
CDR3aa: CASSLEILGGGSEAFF
j_gene: TRBJ1-1
v_gene: TRBV5-1
abundance: many
d_gene: -